Listed here are 2 T cell receptor beta chains from one sample, sequenced in a study of T-cell memory formation after mild COVID-19 (dated by TCRdb to the early 2020s). The library was prepared using 5' RACE. Reads for this sample came from an Illumina NovaSeq 6000. TCRdb trimmed public reads at Q25 via fastp, called clones via MiXCR and kept in-frame beta chains. Duplicate CDR3 protein sequences are folded into a single record with the most common DNA and genes. The sample includes about half a million distinct CDR3 sequences, with 15% to 20% observed a single time. Jointly, the top ten make up approximately 13% of the sample. Input material: PBMCs or a T cell subset sorted from them (not recorded which). The receptors stem from an adult woman who had mild COVID-19 (a few samples of this study predate the infection). The sample titles of this study are shuffled in the database, so cell type and time point are left out; the donor was told from shared clones.

In this sample, this clonotype turned up a few times. The chain combines TRBV7-9 with TRBJ2-2, with D hard to call. Per the germline V gene, CDR1 is SEHNR and CDR2 is FQNEAQ (reference sequence). Deletions cut 5 bases from V and 1 base from J, with 11 bases between. This CDR3 spans 15 amino acids. CDR3 in amino acids: CASSPRGRNTGELFF. The DNA of the CDR3 is TGTGCCAGCAGCCCCCGAGGCCGGAACACCGGGGAGCTGTTTTTT.

The chain links TRBV15 to TRBJ1-3; TRBD1 is a possible D gene (5 bases). Germline lookup yields CDR1 LNHNV and CDR2 YYDKDF (reference sequence). This CDR3 has 17 residues. The V end was cut by 0 bases, the J end by 0 bases, with 12 bases between. The CDR3 sequence: CATSRDQGFSSGNTIYF. DNA of the CDR3: TGTGCCACCAGCAGAGACCAGGGTTTTAGCTCTGGAAACACCATATATTTT.